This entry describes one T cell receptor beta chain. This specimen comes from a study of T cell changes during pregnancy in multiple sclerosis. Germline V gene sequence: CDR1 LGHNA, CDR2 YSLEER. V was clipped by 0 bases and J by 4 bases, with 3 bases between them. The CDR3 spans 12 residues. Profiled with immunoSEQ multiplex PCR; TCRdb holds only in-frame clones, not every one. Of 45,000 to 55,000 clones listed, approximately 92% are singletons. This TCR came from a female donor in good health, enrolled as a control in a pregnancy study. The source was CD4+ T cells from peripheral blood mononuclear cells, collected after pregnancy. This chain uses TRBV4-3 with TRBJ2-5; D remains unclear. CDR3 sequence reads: CASSQDRETQYF. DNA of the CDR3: TGCGCCAGCAGCCAAGATCGAGAGACCCAGTACTTC.